The present entry profiles one TCR beta chain with its context. Its specificity is unknown. Just one base apart from a much larger clone, this may be a read error. TCRdb itself ran the reads through MiXCR, one entry per CDR3 protein. The sample contains fewer than 250,000 distinct CDR3 sequences, about 12% of which appear only once. The sample comes from a study of T cell repertoires in cytomegalovirus infection. Study-wide background: Indicated by public TCR beta signatures were CMV infection and matching HLA type. Study findings and constraints: CMV-specific TCR beta clonotypes restricted by HLA-C were the ones dominating the ex vivo response. Of the TCR beta families, the public ones yielded a cumulative frequency that identified carriers of CMV plus the relevant HLA.

Germline V gene sequence: CDR1 SGHKS, CDR2 YYEKEE (reference sequence). This CDR3 region has 15 residues. This chain connects TRBV5-5 to TRBJ2-3; possible D gene TRBD1, 6 bases. TRBJ1-5 matches the DNA end more closely, so the J call is doubtful. Material: PBMCs. The receptor comes from a human donor in good health (CMV status not recorded). Some clones in this sample may be carry-over from other donors' samples. Here the CDR3 reads CASSLRAGDTDTQHF. The CDR3 nucleotides read TGTGCCAGCAGCTTGAGGGCAGGGGACACAGATACGCAGCATTTT.